This passage covers 10 T cell receptor beta chains from one sample sequenced in a study of Graves' ophthalmopathy and Graves' hyperthyroidism. Amplified TCR beta CDR3 regions were obtained using RNA transcripts as template. Scientists carried out first-round RT-PCR using HTBI primers and then a second-round multiplex PCR. MiXCR was run by TCRdb on the multiplex PCR reads, yielding one entry per CDR3 protein. Counted here are 650,000 to 900,000 distinct CDR3 sequences, 40% occurring once; the ten biggest clones make up roughly 45%. The source material was peripheral blood. The source is an adult man with Graves' ophthalmopathy.

For this clonotype: The junction departs from germline at one end; a sequencing error may be responsible. The V and J genes are TRBV14 and TRBJ1-2; the D gene is possibly TRBD1 (6 bases). Germline-derived CDR1 and CDR2 are SGHDN and FVKESK. The CDR3 is made up of 14 amino acids. The CDR3 bases are TGTGTCAGCAGCCAAGACAGGACGGCGGTAGGCTACACCTTC. Protein product: CVSSQDRTAVGYTF.

This clonotype was counted only a few times. The chain uses TRBV7-9 and TRBJ1-1, with TRBD1 as a possible D gene (6 bases). The CDR3 is made up of 16 amino acids. The V and J ends lost 2 bases and 1 base respectively, with 14 bases between them. Germline values: CDR1 SEHNR, CDR2 FQNEAQ (reference sequence). The DNA for the CDR3 is TGTGCCAGCAGCTTAAGCCCGGGGGCGCGGAACACTGAAGCTTTCTTT. The encoded protein is CASSLSPGARNTEAFF.

In the case of this clonotype: A read error may account for a junction end that differs from germline. The chain joins TRBV20-1 to TRBJ2-2; tentatively, D is TRBD2 (5 bases). Germline V gene lookup returns CDR1 DFQATT and CDR2 SNEGSKA (reference sequence). The CDR3 runs 13 residues. For the CDR3, the DNA is TGCAGTGCTAGTGAGGGAGCGACCGGGGAGCCGTTTTTT. This translates into CSASEGATGEPFF.

This clonotype was seen a handful of times. The chain combines TRBV24-1 with TRBJ1-5, with D possibly being TRBD1 (5 bases). CDR3 length: 14 residues. Germline CDR1 is KGHDR and CDR2 is SFDVKD. Deletions cut 11 bases from V and 3 bases from J, with 16 bases between. Here the CDR3 DNA reads TGTGCCAGCAGCTACTCGGGGGTCAATCAGCCCCAGCATTTT. Amino acid sequence: CASSYSGVNQPQHF.

The V and J genes are TRBV15 and TRBJ2-5, with D possibly matching TRBD2 (6 bases). CDR1 LNHNV and CDR2 YYDKDF come from the germline V gene (reference sequence). Trimming shortened V by 11 bases and J by 2 bases, and 15 bases separated the two germline ends. The CDR3 has 13 amino acids. The CDR3, as DNA: TGTGCCGCCGGGGCGGGACGGCAAGAGACCCAGTACTTC. This sequence encodes CAAGAGRQETQYF.

The table lists this clonotype with many counts. The J gene is TRBJ2-6, the V gene TRBV7-6, with D unresolved. The CDR3 totals 17 residues. CDR1 is SGHVS, CDR2 FNYEAQ, per germline. V was shortened by 2 bases and J by 0 bases, with 11 bases between the two germline ends. The CDR3 loop is CASSLNQPHSGANVLTF. The CDR3, as DNA: TGTGCCAGCAGCTTAAACCAACCCCACTCTGGGGCCAACGTCCTGACTTTC.

This clonotype occurred once. This may come from a read error, since a much larger clone is one base off. This chain connects TRBV20-1 to TRBJ2-7, with TRBD1 matching over 9 bases. The CDR3 runs 13 residues. CDR1 is DFQATT, CDR2 SNEGSKA, per germline (reference sequence). CDR3 nucleotides: TGCGGTGCTGGAAGGACAGGGGTCAACGAGCAGTACTTC. Protein product: CGAGRTGVNEQYF.

The chain couples TRBV10-3 to TRBJ2-3; TRBD1 matches at 8 bases. Germline-derived CDR1 and CDR2 are ENHRY and SYGVKD. Trimming removed 4 bases from V and 0 bases from J; junction bases left unmatched: 6. This CDR3 has 16 residues. Here the CDR3 reads CAISAGDRGSTDTQYF. The CDR3 DNA sequence: TGTGCCATCAGTGCGGGCGACAGGGGCAGCACAGATACGCAGTATTTT.

This clonotype turned up a few times. The V gene is TRBV6-6, the J gene TRBJ1-1; a possible D gene is TRBD1 (5 bases). With 0 bases removed from V and 8 bases from J, the gap between germline ends came to 13 bases. The CDR3 has 14 amino acids. Germline values: CDR1 MNHNY, CDR2 SVGAGI (reference sequence). The DNA of the CDR3 is TGTGCCAGCAGTTACTCGGGGCAGGGCAAAGAAGCTTTCTTT. It encodes CASSYSGQGKEAFF.

This clonotype occurred a few times. The V and J genes are TRBV14 and TRBJ1-4; D gene unclear. The CDR3 spans 15 residues. Germline V CDR1 and CDR2: SGHDN, FVKESK. Trimming shortened V by 8 bases and J by 0 bases, and 13 bases separated the two germline ends. In DNA, the CDR3 is TGTGCCAGCTCCCCAGACGGGACAACTAATGAAAAACTGTTTTTT. Translating it yields CASSPDGTTNEKLFF.